This TCR beta chain was retrieved from a study of T cells in Graves' hyperthyroidism and ophthalmopathy. Study outcomes and limitations: Through a model of 13 V-J features, ophthalmopathy was separated from stable hyperthyroidism.

This CDR3 comprises 13 residues. Germline values: CDR1 LNHDA, CDR2 SQIVND (reference sequence). For this clonotype: Its cognate antigen is unknown. The junction and the germline gene differ at one end; a read error may be behind it.

Participants, patients aged 18 to 65, had newly diagnosed hyperthyroidism with a duration under 2 months. Thyroid ultrasound, orbital computed tomography, clinical symptoms, and serum thyroxine and TRAb underpinned diagnoses. RNA transcripts yielded amplified TCR beta CDR3 regions. The primer set for the first-round RT-PCR of the TCR CDR3 was HTBI. From the multiplex PCR reads, TCRdb called clonotypes with MiXCR, one entry per CDR3 protein. Of 530,000 or so distinct CDR3 sequences in the sample, around 42% are singletons; the top ten hold 7.5% to 8.5%. The sequence was collected from a woman aged 18-35 years with Graves' hyperthyroidism. Sample: peripheral blood or thyroid tissue (not recorded which). J is TRBJ2-7 and V is TRBV19, with 9 nucleotides matching TRBD2. CDR3 protein: CASSMGLAYGQHF. As DNA, the CDR3 is TGTGCCAGTAGTATGGGACTAGCTTACGGGCAGCACTTC.